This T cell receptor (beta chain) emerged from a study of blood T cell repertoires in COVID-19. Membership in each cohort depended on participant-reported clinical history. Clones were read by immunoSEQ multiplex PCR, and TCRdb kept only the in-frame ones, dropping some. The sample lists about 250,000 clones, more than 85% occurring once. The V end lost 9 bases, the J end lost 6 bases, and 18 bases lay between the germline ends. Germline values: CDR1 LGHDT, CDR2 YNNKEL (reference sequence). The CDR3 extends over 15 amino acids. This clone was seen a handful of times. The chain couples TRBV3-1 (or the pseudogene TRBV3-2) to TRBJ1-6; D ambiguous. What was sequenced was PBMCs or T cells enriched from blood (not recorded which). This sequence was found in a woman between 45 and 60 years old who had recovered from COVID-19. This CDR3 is CASTDAALGNSPLHF. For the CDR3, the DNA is TGTGCCAGTACCGATGCGGCCTTGGGTAATTCACCCCTCCACTTT.